The sequence of this T cell receptor beta chain was determined in a study of T cell repertoires in cytomegalovirus infection. Turning to the study itself: The authors used CMV epitopes that were HLA-C-restricted (recently identified) and HLA-B-restricted (well studied). Indications of both CMV infection and matching HLA type were provided by public TCR beta signatures.

This clonotype was seen repeatedly, ten times or more. Its specificity is not known. TCRdb recomputed calls from the reads with MiXCR, one row per CDR3 protein. The sample records over 250,000 distinct CDR3 sequences, 20% to 25% being singletons. Whole-study findings and limits: HLA-C-restricted CMV-specific TCR beta clonotypes prevailed in the ex vivo response.

Trimming removed 9 bases from V and 7 bases from J; junction bases left unmatched: 3. Germline CDR1 reads SGHTA; CDR2 reads FQGNSA. This CDR3 spans 13 amino acids. This TCR derives from a human donor in good health (CMV status not recorded). Some clones in this sample may be carry-over from other donors' samples. The genes are TRBV7-2 and TRBJ2-2; 12 nucleotides align to TRBD2. Sequencing was performed on cultured PBMCs, taken from culture after CMV antigen stimulation. The CDR3 region is CASTSGRLGELFF. The CDR3 nucleotides read TGTGCCAGTACTAGCGGGAGGCTCGGGGAGCTGTTTTTT.